A single sample gave rise to the 25 T cell receptor beta chains below, sequenced in a study of cytomegalovirus exposure and HLA in healthy donors. Profiled with immunoSEQ multiplex PCR; TCRdb holds only in-frame clones, not every one. The sample contains more than 80,000 clones, less than 90% of which appear only once. Sequenced input: PBMCs. Receptors were obtained from a woman under 30 in good health and CMV-seropositive.

The V gene is TRBV29-1, the J gene TRBJ1-1; D gene uncertain. Per germline, CDR1 SQVTM and CDR2 ANQGSEA. This CDR3 spans 13 amino acids. As DNA, the CDR3 is TGCAGAGCTAACACGCGGGGATCCACTGAAGCTTTCTTT. Translated: CRANTRGSTEAFF.

The chain carries TRBV5-4 and TRBJ2-1, with D possibly matching TRBD2 (5 bases). Trimming left V 3 bases short and J 2 bases short, with 18 bases between. Germline loops: CDR1 SGHNT, CDR2 YYREEE (reference sequence). This CDR3 comprises 17 residues. CDR3 DNA: TGTGCCAGCAGCTCGGGAACTTCAGAAGGCCCCTACAATGAGCAGTTCTTC. Translation gives CASSSGTSEGPYNEQFF.

The J gene is TRBJ1-1, the V gene TRBV27; D unclear. V shed 3 bases and J shed 0 bases, with 11 bases lying between them. CDR1 is MNHEY and CDR2 is SMNVEV in the germline V gene (reference sequence). The CDR3 totals 15 residues. This chain's CDR3 is CASSLSASVNTEAFF. The CDR3 region has the DNA TGTGCCAGCAGTTTGAGCGCTTCGGTGAACACTGAAGCTTTCTTT.

The V call is TRBV5-4, the J call TRBJ2-5, with TRBD1 identical over 7 bases. J lost 5 bases, V lost 4 bases, and 8 bases had no gene match. The germline V gene encodes CDR1 SGHNT and CDR2 YYREEE (reference sequence). The CDR3 loop spans 14 amino acids. The CDR3 DNA sequence: TGTGCCAGCAGCGCATACAGGGGCGATGAGACCCAGTACTTC. This sequence encodes CASSAYRGDETQYF.

The chain employs TRBV27 and TRBJ1-4; a weak D match, TRBD1 (6 bases). Trimming shortened V by 5 bases and J by 8 bases, and 15 bases separated the two germline ends. The germline V gene has CDR1 MNHEY and CDR2 SMNVEV (reference sequence). This CDR3 contains 14 residues. The CDR3 DNA reads TGTGCCAGCAGTCTCACCAGGGGTGGGGAAAAACTGTTTTTT. It is translated as CASSLTRGGEKLFF.

The V and J genes are TRBV11-2 and TRBJ1-2, with D tentatively TRBD1 (5 bases). Trimming pared 2 bases from V and 7 bases from J, leaving 11 bases between. CDR1 is SGHAT, CDR2 FQNNGV, per germline. The CDR3 has 13 residues. The CDR3 sequence: CASSLQGFGGYTF. As DNA, the CDR3 is TGTGCCAGCAGCTTACAGGGTTTTGGTGGCTACACCTTC.

This clone showed up just once. This sequence joins TRBV10-3 and TRBJ2-7; no firm D call. Germline loops: CDR1 ENHRY, CDR2 SYGVKD. Trimming shortened V by 2 bases and J by 0 bases, and 14 bases separated the two germline ends. The CDR3 consists of 16 residues. The CDR3 nucleotides are TGTGCCATCAGTGAGCTGAGCAGGCCCCTCTCCTACGAGCAGTACGTC. Encoded protein: CAISELSRPLSYEQYV.

V usage is TRBV27 and J usage is TRBJ1-6, with 7 positions matching TRBD1. The V gene's germline CDR1 is MNHEY and CDR2 SMNVEV (reference sequence). This CDR3 is built from 16 residues. Germline trimming cut 5 bases from V and 9 bases from J; bases unmatched to any gene: 13. The CDR3 is CASSPYGQAKGSPLHF. CDR3 nucleotides: TGTGCCAGCAGTCCGTACGGACAGGCCAAGGGTTCACCCCTCCACTTT.

The rearrangement links TRBV5-1 to TRBJ2-1; the match to TRBD2 covers 10 bases. This CDR3 has 15 residues. V lost 5 bases to trimming and J lost 4 bases; unmatched junction nucleotides: 6. Germline V gene lookup returns CDR1 SGHRS and CDR2 YFSETQ. The CDR3 loop is CASRASGGGYNEQFF. The CDR3, as DNA: TGCGCCAGCAGGGCTAGCGGGGGCGGTTACAATGAGCAGTTCTTC.

The genes are TRBV7-9 and TRBJ1-2, with D unresolved. CDR1 and CDR2 (germline): SEHNR, FQNEAQ (reference sequence). This CDR3 is 13 amino acids long. V lost 5 bases and J 8 bases, leaving 15 bases between the germline ends. CDR3 sequence (DNA): TGTGCCAGCAGCGCCAGGTCGGGGTACGGCTACACCTTC. Protein sequence: CASSARSGYGYTF.

The chain carries TRBV4-1 and TRBJ2-7, with D perhaps TRBD2 (6 bases). Looked up from germline, CDR1 is MGHRA and CDR2 is YSYEKL. V was trimmed by 1 base and J by 3 bases, leaving 13 bases between them. This CDR3 region has 15 residues. CDR3 sequence: CASSQAGQGGYEQYF. The CDR3 DNA reads as TGCGCCAGCAGCCAAGCTGGGCAGGGAGGCTACGAGCAGTACTTC.

The J gene is TRBJ2-5, the V gene TRBV27; maybe TRBD2 (6 bases). The germline gives CDR1 MNHEY, CDR2 SMNVEV (reference sequence). There are 15 residues in the CDR3. The germline V and J ends were trimmed by 4 bases and 6 bases, with 18 bases remaining between them. CDR3 protein: CASSYGGTSLKTQYF. DNA of the CDR3: TGTGCCAGCAGTTACGGGGGAACTAGCCTCAAGACCCAGTACTTC.

The genes are TRBV2 and TRBJ2-5; TRBD1 might be the D (6 bases). Germline assignment: CDR1 SNHLY and CDR2 FYNNEI. This CDR3 has 14 residues. Trimming took 6 bases from V and 1 from J, leaving 12 bases between them. The CDR3: CASRSGQTQETQYF. The DNA for the CDR3 is TGTGCCAGCAGGTCCGGACAGACCCAAGAGACCCAGTACTTC.

This rearrangement joins TRBV9 to TRBJ2-7; 8 nucleotides agree with TRBD2. The length of the CDR3 is 13 residues. The V and J ends lost 4 bases and 4 bases, in that order; junction bases with no gene match: 4. The germline V gene has CDR1 SGDLS and CDR2 YYNGEE. As DNA, the CDR3 is TGTGCCAGCAGCCCGGGGGGGACTTACGAGCAGTACTTC. Protein product: CASSPGGTYEQYF.

This rearrangement joins TRBV19 to TRBJ2-5, with 8 bases matching TRBD2. The CDR3 is 16 residues long. Germline CDR1 is LNHDA and CDR2 is SQIVND (reference sequence). V lost 1 base, J lost 5 bases, and 9 bases stayed unmatched. Written as DNA, the CDR3 is TGTGCCAGTAGTATAGCATTCAGCGGGGGAGGTGAGACCCAGTACTTC. It specifies CASSIAFSGGGETQYF. Looking up the rest from reference TRBV19 and TRBJ2-5 gives the full variable domain: DGGITQSPKYLFRKEGQNVTLSCEQNLNHDAMYWYRQDPGQGLRLIYYSQIVNDFQKGDIAEGYSVSREKKESFPLTVTSAQKNPTAFYLCASSIAFSGGGETQYFGPGTRLLVL.

In this sample, this clone turned up once. The genes are TRBV27 and TRBJ2-3; 8 nucleotides agree with TRBD1. This CDR3 is built from 14 residues. The V gene end was trimmed by 4 bases and the J gene end by 2 bases; junction bases not matched to a gene: 2. Germline loops: CDR1 MNHEY, CDR2 SMNVEV (reference sequence). The CDR3 DNA reads TGTGCCAGCAGTTACAGGGGGGACACAGATACGCAGTATTTT. Its protein product is CASSYRGDTDTQYF.

The chain combines TRBV7-8 with TRBJ1-2, with D possibly being TRBD1 (5 bases). The germline CDR1 and CDR2 sequences are SGHVS and FQNEAQ. The CDR3 extends over 15 amino acids. V was shortened by 3 bases and J by 7 bases, with 18 bases between the two germline ends. This CDR3 is CASSLEGSGRGGYTF. DNA of the CDR3: TGTGCCAGCAGCTTGGAGGGAAGCGGTAGGGGTGGCTACACCTTC.

The sample holds a few counts of this clone. The J gene is TRBJ1-2, the V gene TRBV29-1, with D perhaps TRBD1 (6 bases). This CDR3 has 12 residues. CDR1 is SQVTM and CDR2 is ANQGSEA in the germline V gene. Trimming left V 4 bases short and J 7 bases short, with 13 bases between. In DNA, the CDR3 is TGCAGCGTTGGTTCAGGGGAATCTGGCTACACCTTC. Translating it yields CSVGSGESGYTF.

The V call is TRBV5-4, the J call TRBJ2-1; tentative D call: TRBD2 (6 bases). The germline CDR1 and CDR2 sequences are SGHNT and YYREEE (reference sequence). Between the trimmed V and J ends, which lost 0 bases and 8 bases, there was a span of 18 bases. This CDR3 is 16 amino acids long. The CDR3 bases are TGTGCCAGCAGCTTGGAATGGGGGGACTTCGGGGATGAGCAGTTCTTC. Translating it yields CASSLEWGDFGDEQFF. Looking up the rest from reference TRBV5-4 and TRBJ2-1 gives the full variable domain: ETGVTQSPTHLIKTRGQQVTLRCSSQSGHNTVSWYQQALGQGPQFIFQYYREEENGRGNFPPRFSGLQFPNYSSELNVNALELDDSALYLCASSLEWGDFGDEQFFGPGTRLTVL.

V usage is TRBV7-2 and J usage is TRBJ2-1; weak D call: TRBD1 (6 bases). Germline assignment: CDR1 SGHTA and CDR2 FQGNSA. The CDR3 has 13 amino acids. Trimming removed 6 bases at V and 14 bases at J, with 20 bases between. CDR3: CASRSRVQGGEFF. CDR3 DNA: TGTGCCAGCAGATCGCGCGTACAGGGTGGGGAGTTCTTC.

The sample holds a few counts of this clone. The chain carries TRBV6-5 and TRBJ1-2; 7 positions agree with TRBD1. The CDR3 spans 15 residues. Germline lookup yields CDR1 MNHEY and CDR2 SVGAGI. Trimming took 6 bases from V and 3 from J; bases not matched to a gene: 10. The DNA of the CDR3 is TGTGCCAGCAGACCACTCGACAGGGAATACTATGGCTACACCTTC. This codes for CASRPLDREYYGYTF.

The chain uses TRBV2 and TRBJ1-6; perhaps TRBD1 as D (5 bases). Looked up from germline, CDR1 is SNHLY and CDR2 is FYNNEI. The V gene lost 6 bases and the J gene lost 9 bases, with 15 bases spanning the gap. The CDR3 runs 14 residues. The DNA for the CDR3 is TGTGCCAGCAGGTGGGGCCAACGAGGTTCACCCCTCCACTTT. It codes for CASRWGQRGSPLHF. Full variable domain (missing parts from reference TRBV2 and TRBJ1-6): EPEVTQTPSHQVTQMGQEVILRCVPISNHLYFYWYRQILGQKVEFLVSFYNNEISEKSEIFDDQFSVERPDGSNFTLKIRSTKLEDSAMYFCASRWGQRGSPLHFGNGTRLTVT.

This rearrangement joins TRBV27 to TRBJ1-2, with TRBD1 as a possible D gene (6 bases). The CDR3 runs to 16 residues. The V gene lost 0 bases and the J gene lost 5 bases, with 16 bases spanning the gap. Germline CDR1 is MNHEY and CDR2 is SMNVEV (reference sequence). CDR3 sequence (DNA): TGTGCCAGCAGTTTATCCTCCGACAGGATCTTTTATGGCTACACCTTC. Protein: CASSLSSDRIFYGYTF.

The rearrangement links TRBV19 to TRBJ1-5; TRBD1 matches 10 bases. The CDR3 sequence is 15 residues long. The germline V gene has CDR1 LNHDA and CDR2 SQIVND (reference sequence). V shed 8 bases, J shed 5 bases, and the junction held 9 bases outside the gene matches. CDR3 region: CASRPGQGRDQPQHF. As DNA, the CDR3 is TGTGCCAGTCGTCCGGGACAGGGGAGGGATCAGCCCCAGCATTTT.

The CDR3 loop reads CASTEGLGGLDTQYF. CDR3 in DNA: TGTGCCAGCACCGAGGGGCTGGGGGGTTTAGATACGCAGTATTTT. The chain combines TRBV6-1 with TRBJ2-3, with D possibly TRBD2 on 6 matching bases. The CDR3 covers 15 residues. Trimming removed 7 bases from V and 5 bases from J, with 19 bases in between. The V gene's germline CDR1 is MNHNS and CDR2 SASEGT.